This entry lists 27 T cell receptor beta chains sequenced from one sample in a study of T cells after posttransplantation cyclophosphamide. Assay used: immunoSEQ multiplex PCR; TCRdb lists only in-frame clones, some missing. The table includes tens of thousands of clones, 90% to 95% detected once. Sequencing used PBMCs. These receptors originate from a woman in her 30s in good health and a related stem cell transplant donor.

The V call is TRBV27, the J call TRBJ1-5, with D perhaps matching TRBD1 (6 bases). V shed 5 bases and J shed 2 bases, with 10 bases lying between them. There are 14 residues in the CDR3. CDR1 and CDR2 from the germline V gene are MNHEY and SMNVEV (reference sequence). The DNA for the CDR3 is TGTGCCAGCAGTACGGGGGCACGCAATCAGCCCCAGCATTTT. This gives the protein CASSTGARNQPQHF.

The V call is TRBV29-1, the J call TRBJ1-1, with D hard to call. Per the germline V gene, CDR1 is SQVTM and CDR2 is ANQGSEA. The CDR3 covers 12 residues. V lost 1 base, J lost 7 bases, and 10 bases lay in between. The CDR3 DNA reads TGCAGCGTTGAAGCGAGGCGGTATGAAGCTTTCTTT. This gives the protein CSVEARRYEAFF.

This rearrangement joins TRBV30 to TRBJ2-1, with D possibly called TRBD1 or TRBD2 (5 bases each). There are 14 residues in the CDR3. The V end lost 4 bases, the J end lost 7 bases, and 17 bases lay between the germline ends. Per germline, CDR1 GTSNPN and CDR2 SVGIG (reference sequence). As DNA, the CDR3 is TGTGCCTGGATTACGGGACCCCTGGGGAATGAGCAGTTCTTC. This codes for CAWITGPLGNEQFF.

This chain joins TRBV7-9 and TRBJ1-4; TRBD1 matches at 8 bases. Per germline, CDR1 SEHNR and CDR2 FQNEAQ (reference sequence). CDR3 size: 14 residues. V shed 5 bases and J 5 bases; nucleotides not matched to a gene: 4. This CDR3 is CASSIGQGNEKLFF. The CDR3 DNA is TGTGCCAGCAGCATTGGACAGGGAAATGAAAAACTGTTTTTT.

The chain carries TRBV27 and TRBJ2-1; a weak D match, TRBD1 (6 bases). The CDR3 is 15 amino acids. Germline CDR1 reads MNHEY; CDR2 reads SMNVEV (reference sequence). Between the trimmed V and J ends, which lost 9 bases and 4 bases, there was a span of 19 bases. CDR3 in DNA: TGTGCCAGTTCCTCAAGGGGGTTCCGATACAATGAGCAGTTCTTC. Translated, it gives CASSSRGFRYNEQFF.

The chain carries TRBV19 and TRBJ1-1; D is unclear. Trimming cost V 5 bases and J 0 bases, with 7 bases left between them. Germline V gene lookup returns CDR1 LNHDA and CDR2 SQIVND (reference sequence). This CDR3 is 13 amino acids long. CDR3 sequence reads: CASSYGLNTEAFF. The DNA of the CDR3 is TGTGCCAGTAGTTACGGACTGAACACTGAAGCTTTCTTT.

This sequence joins TRBV4-2 and TRBJ1-1, with 7 bases lining up with TRBD1. In germline, CDR1 is LGHNA, CDR2 YNFKEQ. This CDR3 has 15 residues. Trimming took 0 bases from V and 6 from J; bases not matched to a gene: 7. CDR3 in DNA: TGTGCCAGCAGCCAAGAAGAGGGGGCGGGAGCTGAAGCTTTCTTT. Translation gives CASSQEEGAGAEAFF.

The V gene is TRBV7-2, the J gene TRBJ1-2; 7 positions match TRBD1. Per germline, CDR1 SGHTA and CDR2 FQGNSA. The J segment lost 2 bases and the V segment lost 3 bases, leaving 3 bases of the junction unmatched. The CDR3 extends over 14 amino acids. In DNA, the CDR3 is TGTGCCAGCAGCTTTGTGGGACAGAACTATGGCTACACCTTC. It translates to CASSFVGQNYGYTF.

The V gene is TRBV9, the J gene TRBJ1-1; D may be TRBD1 (6 bases). Trimming stripped 4 bases from V and 11 bases from J, with 21 bases between. CDR1 SGDLS and CDR2 YYNGEE come from the germline V gene. This CDR3 region has 14 residues. The CDR3 sequence: CASSPTGAGAGAFF. DNA for the CDR3: TGTGCCAGCAGCCCGACGGGGGCAGGGGCGGGGGCTTTCTTT.

The genes are TRBV5-6 and TRBJ1-3, with D unclear. This CDR3 has 14 amino acids. V lost 0 bases and J 4 bases, leaving 8 bases between the germline ends. CDR1 and CDR2 from the germline V gene are SGHDT and YYEEEE. The CDR3 DNA is TGTGCCAGCAGCTTGGGGCCCAGAGGAAACACCATATATTTT. It yields the protein CASSLGPRGNTIYF. Filled out from reference TRBV5-6 and TRBJ1-3, the complete variable domain reads DAGVTQSPTHLIKTRGQQVTLRCSPKSGHDTVSWYQQALGQGPQFIFQYYEEEERQRGNFPDRFSGHQFPNYSSELNVNALLLGDSALYLCASSLGPRGNTIYFGEGSWLTVV.

The rearrangement links TRBV30 to TRBJ1-2; perhaps TRBD1 as D (6 bases). Trimming stripped 0 bases from V and 4 bases from J, with 12 bases between. Per germline, CDR1 GTSNPN and CDR2 SVGIG (reference sequence). This CDR3 spans 14 amino acids. CDR3 sequence reads: CAWSVPAGVYGYTF. The CDR3 DNA reads as TGTGCCTGGAGTGTACCGGCAGGGGTCTATGGCTACACCTTC.

The chain uses TRBV7-3 and TRBJ2-7; 8 bases fit TRBD1. This CDR3 has 14 amino acids. J was trimmed by 4 bases and V by 3 bases; bases with no gene match: 5. Germline values: CDR1 SGHTA, CDR2 FQGTGA. The CDR3 protein is CASSLDRENYEQYF. CDR3 coding DNA: TGTGCCAGCAGCTTGGACAGGGAAAATTACGAGCAGTACTTC.

The J gene is TRBJ2-3, the V gene TRBV6-1; 10 bases are a match to TRBD2. CDR1 and CDR2 from the germline V gene are MNHNS and SASEGT. V lost 8 bases and J lost 4; bases outside the gene matches: 6. This CDR3 has 14 amino acids. CDR3 DNA sequence: TGTGCCAGCGCCACTCTAGCGGGGGCAGATACGCAGTATTTT. Protein: CASATLAGADTQYF.

The chain joins TRBV7-8 to TRBJ2-3; 11 bases are a match to TRBD1. The length of the CDR3 is 16 residues. V lost 5 bases and J lost 6; bases outside the gene matches: 10. In germline, CDR1 is SGHVS, CDR2 FQNEAQ. CDR3 protein: CASSVDRDRGWDTQYF. The CDR3 region has the DNA TGTGCCAGCAGCGTTGACCGGGACAGGGGGTGGGATACGCAGTATTTT.

The sample holds one count of this clone. The chain links TRBV4-3 to TRBJ1-2, with TRBD1 matching over 7 bases. CDR1 is LGHNA, CDR2 YSLEER, per germline. The CDR3 is 14 amino acids. Trimming took 3 bases from V and 7 from J; bases not matched to a gene: 8. CDR3 protein: CASSHLDRASGYTF. The CDR3 region has the DNA TGCGCCAGCAGCCACCTCGACAGGGCCTCTGGCTACACCTTC.

This clone was seen more than once but under ten times. This sequence joins TRBV19 and TRBJ1-2; 7 bases are shared with TRBD1. CDR1 is LNHDA, CDR2 SQIVND, per germline (reference sequence). This CDR3 region has 14 residues. V lost 3 bases, J lost 8 bases, and 9 bases stayed unmatched. The DNA of the CDR3 is TGTGCCAGTAGTATTGAGAGGGGGCGTGGCGGCTACACCTTC. Amino acids: CASSIERGRGGYTF.

V and J are TRBV29-1 and TRBJ1-1; 8 nucleotides align to TRBD1. Germline CDR1 and CDR2: SQVTM and ANQGSEA. Trimming took 7 bases from V and 5 from J; bases not matched to a gene: 12. The CDR3 has 14 amino acids. CDR3 sequence (DNA): TGCAGCGCCACCAGCCAGGGGGCTAGAACTGAAGCTTTCTTT. This codes for CSATSQGARTEAFF.

V gene TRBV11-2 combines with J gene TRBJ2-1, with D possibly TRBD2 on 7 matching bases. This CDR3 contains 16 residues. Trimming pared 1 base from V and 7 bases from J, leaving 17 bases between. Looked up from germline, CDR1 is SGHAT and CDR2 is FQNNGV. The CDR3 reads CASSLVGGAGRNEQFF. The CDR3 DNA reads as TGTGCCAGCAGCTTAGTTGGGGGGGCTGGGCGGAATGAGCAGTTCTTC.

CDR3: CASSYVPGNYGYTF. CDR3 bases: TGTGCCAGCAGCTATGTTCCCGGGAACTATGGCTACACCTTC. The chain combines TRBV28 with TRBJ1-2; D is uncertain. V was pared by 6 bases and J by 2 bases, with 13 bases between. Germline V gene lookup returns CDR1 MDHEN and CDR2 SYDVKM. The CDR3 consists of 14 residues.

The rearrangement joins TRBV6-1 to TRBJ1-5, with D tentatively TRBD1 (5 bases). Deletions cut 6 bases from V and 7 bases from J, with 10 bases between. The CDR3 consists of 12 residues. Germline V CDR1 and CDR2: MNHNS, SASEGT. The CDR3 DNA reads as TGTGCCAGCAGGTCAGGGAGACAGCCCCAGCATTTT. Translating it yields CASRSGRQPQHF.

This chain connects TRBV6-1 to TRBJ1-2; D unresolved. CDR1 and CDR2 (germline): MNHNS, SASEGT. V lost 7 bases and J 2 bases, leaving 8 bases between the germline ends. The CDR3 is made up of 12 amino acids. This chain's CDR3 is CASIGLNYGYTF. CDR3 nucleotide sequence: TGTGCCAGCATTGGCCTAAACTATGGCTACACCTTC.

This chain links TRBV19 with TRBJ1-6; 7 bases align to TRBD1. This CDR3 comprises 16 residues. Germline CDR1 and CDR2: LNHDA and SQIVND (reference sequence). The V segment lost 5 bases and the J segment 2 bases; nucleotides outside the gene matches: 6. This chain's CDR3 is CASSLTGITYNSPLHF. Written as DNA, the CDR3 is TGTGCCAGTAGTTTGACAGGGATCACCTATAATTCACCCCTCCACTTT. Full variable domain (outside the CDR3, taken from reference TRBV19 and TRBJ1-6): DGGITQSPKYLFRKEGQNVTLSCEQNLNHDAMYWYRQDPGQGLRLIYYSQIVNDFQKGDIAEGYSVSREKKESFPLTVTSAQKNPTAFYLCASSLTGITYNSPLHFGNGTRLTVT.

The rearrangement links TRBV2 to TRBJ1-1, with 10 positions matching TRBD1. V was clipped by 3 bases and J by 1 base; unmatched bases: 2. Germline CDR1 is SNHLY and CDR2 is FYNNEI. This CDR3 has 15 residues. CDR3 DNA sequence: TGTGCCAGCAGTGAGTGGACAGGGGGGAACACTGAAGCTTTCTTT. Translation: CASSEWTGGNTEAFF.

This chain connects TRBV19 to TRBJ1-5, with D perhaps matching TRBD1 (5 bases). The CDR3 is 15 residues long. The V end was cut by 4 bases, the J end by 7 bases, with 17 bases between. Germline V gene data show CDR1 as LNHDA and CDR2 as SQIVND (reference sequence). CDR3 DNA sequence: TGTGCCAGTAGTACGATGACAGCTTCTTTCCAGCCCCAGCATTTT. Residues: CASSTMTASFQPQHF. The whole variable domain, filled in from reference TRBV19 and TRBJ1-5, reads DGGITQSPKYLFRKEGQNVTLSCEQNLNHDAMYWYRQDPGQGLRLIYYSQIVNDFQKGDIAEGYSVSREKKESFPLTVTSAQKNPTAFYLCASSTMTASFQPQHFGDGTRLSIL.

The genes are TRBV7-2 and TRBJ2-3; 8 bases map to TRBD2. CDR1 and CDR2 (germline): SGHTA, FQGNSA. This CDR3 comprises 16 residues. J gave up 1 base and V 4 bases, and 7 bases lay outside the gene matches. The CDR3 loop is CASSSGSGVRTDTQYF. The CDR3 DNA sequence: TGTGCCAGCAGCTCAGGTAGCGGGGTACGCACAGATACGCAGTATTTT.

The rearrangement uses TRBV19 and TRBJ1-2; a possible D gene is TRBD1 (5 bases). The V and J ends lost 5 bases and 4 bases respectively, with 14 bases between them. CDR3 size: 14 residues. CDR1 is LNHDA and CDR2 is SQIVND in the germline V gene (reference sequence). The CDR3 is CASSPTGTGYGYTF. The CDR3 coding sequence is TGTGCCAGTAGTCCAACCGGGACCGGCTATGGCTACACCTTC.

The rearrangement uses TRBV9 and TRBJ1-1; D may be TRBD1 (6 bases). CDR1 and CDR2 from the germline V gene are SGDLS and YYNGEE. This CDR3 is built from 15 residues. V gave up 3 bases and J gave up 4 bases, with 16 bases separating them. The CDR3 reads CASSGEGGAITEAFF. In DNA form, the CDR3 reads TGTGCCAGCAGCGGGGAGGGGGGGGCGATCACTGAAGCTTTCTTT.